The rows below give T cell receptor beta chains drawn from one sample of a study of graft-versus-host responses after intestinal transplantation. Only in-frame clones appear in the TCRdb table, and some are missing; sequencing was by immunoSEQ multiplex PCR. Among about 92,000 clones, 80% to 85% were seen once, and the ten largest hold about 18%. For these receptors, no antigen is known. The sequencing used unstimulated CD8+ T cells sorted from spleen or lymph node cells, collected before intestinal transplant. The receptors were gathered from a human donor who received an intestinal transplant. CDR3s include the opening cysteine and the closing phenylalanine or tryptophan. The order of the fields is CDR3 DNA, CDR3 protein, J gene, V gene, D gene, clone size. A D gene is named only where the DNA matches it firmly. Size is omitted from some rows. Given values are once, few, many or a class for expanded clones.

cdr3_nt: TGTGCCAGCAGCCTGACAGGACTAGCCGGGGAGACCCAGTACTTC
cdr3_aa: CASSLTGLAGETQYF
j_call: TRBJ2-5
v_call: TRBV7-3
d_call: TRBD2
clone_size: once

cdr3_nt: TGTGCCAGCAGCGACAGAGAAGCTTTCTTT
cdr3_aa: CASSDREAFF
j_call: TRBJ1-1
v_call: TRBV2
d_call: -
clone_size: -

cdr3_nt: TGTGCCAGCAGTCACGGACAAAGCACCGGGGAGCTGTTTTTT
cdr3_aa: CASSHGQSTGELFF
j_call: TRBJ2-2
v_call: TRBV6-5
d_call: -
clone_size: -

cdr3_nt: TGTGCCAGCAGCTTAGCGCTGGGACAGGGTCTCCTTCGGGACACCATATATTTT
cdr3_aa: CASSLALGQGLLRDTIYF
j_call: TRBJ1-3
v_call: TRBV11-2
d_call: TRBD1
clone_size: few

cdr3_nt: TGTGCCAGCAGTGACAGGGGTTACGAGCAGTACTTC
cdr3_aa: CASSDRGYEQYF
j_call: TRBJ2-7
v_call: TRBV2
d_call: -
clone_size: -

cdr3_nt: TGTGCCAGCAGTGACTGGACAGGGTGGTTGGGCACTGAAGCTTTCTTT
cdr3_aa: CASSDWTGWLGTEAFF
j_call: TRBJ1-1
v_call: TRBV6-1
d_call: TRBD1
clone_size: -

cdr3_nt: TGTGCCAGCAGTCCTTCAGCGGGGGACTCCTACGAGCAGTACTTC
cdr3_aa: CASSPSAGDSYEQYF
j_call: TRBJ2-7
v_call: TRBV27
d_call: TRBD2
clone_size: -

cdr3_nt: TGTGCCAGCAGTGAATTGGGACTCAACTACAATGAGCAGTTCTTC
cdr3_aa: CASSELGLNYNEQFF
j_call: TRBJ2-1
v_call: TRBV6-1
d_call: -
clone_size: -

cdr3_nt: TGTGCCAGCAGTTTACTGGGGGCGTTGGGAAACACCATATATTTT
cdr3_aa: CASSLLGALGNTIYF
j_call: TRBJ1-3
v_call: TRBV27
d_call: -
clone_size: -

cdr3_nt: TGTGCCAGCAGCTTGGCCTCAGCGCACAGCGGGCAAGAGACCCAGTACTTC
cdr3_aa: CASSLASAHSGQETQYF
j_call: TRBJ2-5
v_call: TRBV5-6
d_call: -
clone_size: -

cdr3_nt: TGTGCCAGCAGTTACTCGTCATCGAGCACAGATACGCAGTATTTT
cdr3_aa: CASSYSSSSTDTQYF
j_call: TRBJ2-3
v_call: TRBV6-5
d_call: -
clone_size: -

cdr3_nt: TGTGCCAGCAGCTTAGGGCCGGAGGGATCGACTAATGAAAAACTGTTTTTT
cdr3_aa: CASSLGPEGSTNEKLFF
j_call: TRBJ1-4
v_call: TRBV5-4
d_call: -
clone_size: -